A selection of T cell receptor beta chains follows, all from one sample in a study of blood T cell repertoires in COVID-19. Here immunoSEQ multiplex PCR was the method, and the copy in TCRdb shows in-frame clones only, minus some. The sample records about 440,000 clones, about 85% being singletons. The sequenced sample was PBMCs or T cells enriched from blood (not recorded which). Receptors originate from a young woman with acute COVID-19. Both conserved end residues are part of each CDR3. A D gene is named only where the DNA matches it firmly. Size values are once, few and many counts, or a class for expanded clones, and some rows have none.

>TRBV6-5|TRBJ1-1|.|.
CASSPGPGTEAFF
TGTGCCAGCAGCCCCGGCCCGGGCACTGAAGCTTTCTTT
>TRBV19|TRBJ2-6|.|TRBD1
CASSIGQGISGANVLTF
TGTGCCAGTAGTATAGGACAGGGAATCTCTGGGGCCAACGTCCTGACTTTC
>TRBV28|TRBJ1-6|.|TRBD1
CASSWDRGLDSPLHF
TGTGCCAGCAGTTGGGACAGGGGGTTGGATTCACCCCTCCACTTT
>TRBV5-1|TRBJ2-7|.|.
CASSLYIGQSYEQYF
TGCGCCAGCAGCTTGTATATTGGACAGTCCTACGAGCAGTACTTC
>TRBV5-6|TRBJ2-5|.|.
CASSRNPGVQETQYF
TGTGCCAGCAGCAGGAACCCAGGCGTCCAAGAGACCCAGTACTTC
>TRBV28|TRBJ1-2|.|TRBD1
CASSLYATGAYGYTF
TGTGCCAGCAGTTTATACGCGACAGGGGCCTATGGCTACACCTTC
>TRBV7-2|TRBJ1-6|.|.
CASSLETVNSPLHF
TGTGCCAGCAGCTTGGAGACTGTAAATTCACCCCTCCACTTT
>TRBV28|TRBJ2-3|.|TRBD2
CASSGLADSTDTQYF
TGTGCCAGCAGTGGACTAGCGGATAGCACAGATACGCAGTATTTT
>TRBV10-3|TRBJ2-1|.|TRBD2
CAISVIRGGEYNEQFF
TGTGCCATCAGTGTAATCCGCGGGGGGGAGTACAATGAGCAGTTCTTC
>TRBV6-5|TRBJ2-1|.|.
CASSLPGHRDEQFF
TGTGCCAGCAGCCTTCCGGGCCACAGGGATGAGCAGTTCTTC
>TRBV18|TRBJ2-7|.|.
CASSPREGRGHEQYF
TGTGCCAGCTCACCAAGAGAGGGCAGGGGTCACGAGCAGTACTTC
>TRBV23-1|TRBJ1-1|few|.
CASSQGRNTEAFF
TGCGCCAGCAGTCAAGGGAGGAACACTGAAGCTTTCTTT
>TRBV18|TRBJ1-2|few|.
CASSPQNSRYGYTF
TGTGCCAGCTCACCTCAAAACAGTCGTTATGGCTACACCTTC
>TRBV5-1|TRBJ1-6|.|TRBD1
CASSLGTESPLHF
TGCGCCAGCAGCTTAGGGACAGAGTCACCCCTCCACTTT
>TRBV19|TRBJ1-1|.|TRBD1
CASSRQGGAEAFF
TGTGCCAGTAGCAGACAGGGGGGCGCTGAAGCTTTCTTT
>TRBV18|TRBJ2-7|.|TRBD2
CASSPGTSGSPIEQYF
TGTGCCAGCTCGCCCGGGACTAGCGGGAGTCCCATCGAGCAGTACTTC
>TRBV3-1/TRBV3-2|TRBJ2-5|.|.
CASSQGSGFKETQYF
TGTGCCAGCAGCCAAGGTTCGGGATTCAAAGAGACCCAGTACTTC
>TRBV2|TRBJ2-7|.|.
CASSETSFYEQYF
TGTGCCAGCAGTGAAACCAGTTTTTACGAGCAGTACTTC
>TRBV7-9|TRBJ2-3|.|.
CASSLDGRSTDTQYF
TGTGCCAGCAGCTTAGATGGTAGAAGCACAGATACGCAGTATTTT
>TRBV6-1|TRBJ1-1|.|.
CASSEVWPSAGAFF
TGTGCCAGCAGTGAAGTATGGCCCTCGGCAGGAGCTTTCTTT
>TRBV11-3|TRBJ1-1|.|.
CASSLRGTEAFF
TGTGCCAGCAGCCTTCGGGGGACTGAAGCTTTCTTT
>TRBV4-1|TRBJ1-2|.|.
CASSQVSYVTTGYTF
TGCGCCAGCAGCCAAGTCTCCTATGTGACAACCGGCTACACCTTC
>TRBV24-1|TRBJ2-3|.|.
CATSGGISTDTQYF
TGTGCCACCAGCGGGGGTATTAGCACAGATACGCAGTATTTT
>TRBV7-9|TRBJ2-4|.|.
CASSLGEVIQYF
TGTGCCAGCAGCTTAGGCGAGGTCATTCAGTACTTC
>TRBV5-1|TRBJ2-5|.|TRBD2
CASSPGLAGDQETQYF
TGCGCCAGCAGCCCTGGACTAGCGGGGGACCAAGAGACCCAGTACTTC
>TRBV10-3|TRBJ2-3|.|TRBD2
CAISHTSGGTPDTQYF
TGTGCCATCAGCCATACTAGCGGGGGGACCCCAGATACGCAGTATTTT
>TRBV9|TRBJ2-3|once|.
CASSVEEPSDTQYF
TGTGCCAGCAGCGTAGAAGAGCCCTCGGATACGCAGTATTTT
>TRBV12-3/TRBV12-4|TRBJ2-7|few|TRBD1
CASSLGGQGSLYF
TGTGCCAGCAGTTTAGGGGGACAGGGTTCCCTGTACTTC
>TRBV5-4|TRBJ2-1|.|TRBD2
CASRKSGTSSYNEQFF
TGTGCCAGCAGAAAAAGCGGGACTAGCTCCTACAATGAGCAGTTCTTC
>TRBV15|TRBJ1-5|.|.
CATSRAGGGNQPQHF
TGTGCCACCAGCAGAGCCGGGGGGGGGAATCAGCCCCAGCATTTT
>TRBV6-5|TRBJ1-1|.|.
CASSYSRISYTEAFF
TGTGCCAGCAGTTACTCGAGAATTAGTTACACTGAAGCTTTCTTT
>TRBV3-1/TRBV3-2|TRBJ1-2|once|.
CASSSPLLANYGYTF
TGTGCCAGCTCCTCCCCTCTCCTAGCTAACTATGGCTACACCTTC
>TRBV5-5|TRBJ2-5|.|.
CASSLVWGRETQYF
TGTGCCAGCAGCTTGGTATGGGGCCGAGAGACCCAGTACTTC
>TRBV28|TRBJ1-6|.|TRBD1
CASSLGQGNSPLHF
TGTGCCAGCAGTCTGGGACAGGGTAATTCACCCCTCCACTTT
>TRBV6-5|TRBJ2-5|.|TRBD2
CASSYEVAGALETQYF
TGTGCCAGCAGTTACGAGGTAGCGGGGGCCTTAGAGACCCAGTACTTC
>TRBV30|TRBJ2-5|.|TRBD1
CAWSKTRGTGEKTQYF
TGTGCCTGGTCCAAGACACGAGGGACAGGGGAAAAGACCCAGTACTTC
>TRBV6-5|TRBJ1-6|.|.
CASSYGGKVPLHF
TGTGCCAGCAGTTACGGGGGGAAAGTACCCCTCCACTTT
>TRBV11-2|TRBJ2-3|once|TRBD2
CASSFTREGLSDTQYF
TGTGCCAGCAGCTTTACCCGGGAGGGCCTCTCAGATACGCAGTATTTT
>TRBV7-2|TRBJ2-1|.|.
CASSLSREWGSYNEQFF
TGTGCCAGCAGCTTAAGTCGGGAGTGGGGCTCCTACAATGAGCAGTTCTTC
>TRBV24-1|TRBJ2-1|once|TRBD2
CATSDSGTSGSSYNEQFF
TGTGCCACCAGTGATTCGGGGACTAGCGGTAGCTCCTACAATGAGCAGTTCTTC
>TRBV7-9|TRBJ1-5|.|.
CASSLGSGHSNQPQHF
TGTGCCAGCAGCTTAGGGTCTGGGCACAGCAATCAGCCCCAGCATTTT
>TRBV28|TRBJ2-7|.|.
CASSPGPPPGNEQYF
TGTGCCAGCAGTCCTGGGCCCCCTCCGGGAAACGAGCAGTACTTC
>TRBV6-5|TRBJ2-7|few|.
CASRQGGVGYEQYF
TGTGCCAGCCGCCAGGGCGGGGTAGGTTACGAGCAGTACTTC